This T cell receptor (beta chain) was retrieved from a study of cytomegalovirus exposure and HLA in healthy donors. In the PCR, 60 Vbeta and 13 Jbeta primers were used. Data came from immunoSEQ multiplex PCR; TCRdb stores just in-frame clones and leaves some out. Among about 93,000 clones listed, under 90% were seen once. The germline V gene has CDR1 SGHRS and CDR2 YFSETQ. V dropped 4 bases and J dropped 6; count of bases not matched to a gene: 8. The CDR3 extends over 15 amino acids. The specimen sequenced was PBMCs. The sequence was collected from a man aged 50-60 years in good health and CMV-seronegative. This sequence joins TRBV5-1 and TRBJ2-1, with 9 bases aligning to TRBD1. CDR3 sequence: CASSTAEDRGNEQFF. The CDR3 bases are TGCGCCAGCAGCACAGCCGAGGACAGGGGCAATGAGCAGTTCTTC.